These 30 T cell receptor beta chains were sequenced from one sample in a study of PD-1 blockade in classical Hodgkin lymphoma (dated by TCRdb to about 2020). The time point label on this specimen signifies: cycle 4 day 1 (C4D1), after more than five weeks of nivolumab. All trial patients had relapsed after autologous stem cell transplantation, with cohorts A, B and C differing in prior brentuximab vedotin exposure. The library was generated by the immunoSEQ multiplex PCR assay. In its TCRdb copy, this immuneACCESS table keeps in-frame sequences only and misses some clones. Where compared with another copy, unresolved V genes explain less than half of these, and the others have no known cause. The sample records under 45,000 clones, around 69% of which are singletons. The ten largest clones capture approximately 2.6% of the sample. The sample consisted of peripheral blood mononuclear cells (PBMCs), taken before the fourth cycle of nivolumab. The receptors derive from a human donor with classical Hodgkin lymphoma.

The chain joins TRBV6-5 to TRBJ1-4; a weak D match, TRBD1 (5 bases). Germline V gene lookup returns CDR1 MNHEY and CDR2 SVGAGI. The V end was cut by 5 bases, the J end by 0 bases, with 10 bases between. This CDR3 is 15 amino acids long. Here the CDR3 DNA reads TGTGCCAGCAGTACCGACAGTGCAACTAATGAAAAACTGTTTTTT. Its translation: CASSTDSATNEKLFF.

V is TRBV6-1 and J is TRBJ1-2, with 7 bases fitting TRBD1. Germline V gives CDR1 MNHNS, CDR2 SASEGT. The V and J ends lost 0 bases and 2 bases, in that order; junction bases with no gene match: 12. CDR3 length: 18 residues. The CDR3 DNA reads TGTGCCAGCAGTGAAGCCTGGGACAGATGGGCCTACAACTATGGCTACACCTTC. Its protein product is CASSEAWDRWAYNYGYTF.

The J gene is TRBJ1-5, the V gene TRBV19; tentatively, D is TRBD1 (6 bases). This CDR3 has 18 amino acids. V lost 1 base and J 0 bases, leaving 16 bases between the germline ends. The germline gives CDR1 LNHDA, CDR2 SQIVND (reference sequence). DNA of the CDR3: TGTGCCAGTAGTATAGCGAGGACAGTGAAATATAGCAATCAGCCCCAGCATTTT. Its translation is CASSIARTVKYSNQPQHF.

CDR3 nucleotides: TGTGCCACCAGCGAGACGGGACTACCTTACAATGAGCAGTTCTTC. It yields the protein CATSETGLPYNEQFF. This rearrangement joins TRBV15 to TRBJ2-1; 7 nucleotides match TRBD2. Looked up from germline, CDR1 is LNHNV and CDR2 is YYDKDF (reference sequence). The CDR3 spans 15 residues. J was trimmed by 4 bases and V by 5 bases; bases with no gene match: 8.

The V and J genes are TRBV11-2 and TRBJ2-2; 7 bases map to TRBD2. The ends lost 2 bases at V and 1 base at J; junction bases unmatched: 4. There are 16 residues in the CDR3. CDR1 and CDR2 from the germline V gene are SGHAT and FQNNGV. CDR3 DNA: TGTGCCAGCAGCTTAATGACTAGCATGAACACCGGGGAGCTGTTTTTT. This gives the protein CASSLMTSMNTGELFF. Using reference TRBV11-2 and TRBJ2-2 for the parts outside the CDR3, the full variable domain is EAGVAQSPRYKIIEKRQSVAFWCNPISGHATLYWYQQILGQGPKLLIQFQNNGVVDDSQLPKDRFSAERLKGVDSTLKIQPAKLEDSAVYLCASSLMTSMNTGELFFGEGSRLTVL.

This clone was counted between two and nine times. The chain links TRBV6-5 to TRBJ1-2, with 7 bases aligning to TRBD1. This CDR3 comprises 13 residues. V lost 4 bases to trimming and J lost 5 bases; unmatched junction nucleotides: 4. Germline values: CDR1 MNHEY, CDR2 SVGAGI. The CDR3 is CASSSTGQYGYTF. In DNA form, the CDR3 reads TGTGCCAGCAGTTCGACGGGACAGTATGGCTACACCTTC.

This chain uses TRBV6-4 with TRBJ1-6, with 7 positions matching TRBD1. Germline V CDR1 and CDR2: MRHNA, SNTAGT. Trimming took 4 bases from V and 7 from J; bases not matched to a gene: 7. The CDR3 has 15 amino acids. The DNA of the CDR3 is TGTGCCAGCAGTGTCTCCGCAGGGGGAAATTCACCCCTCCACTTT. Translation: CASSVSAGGNSPLHF.

The chain uses TRBV7-9 and TRBJ2-7, with TRBD1 matching over 10 bases. The V segment lost 0 bases and the J segment 2 bases; nucleotides outside the gene matches: 4. CDR3 length equals 16 residues. Germline CDR1 reads SEHNR; CDR2 reads FQNEAQ (reference sequence). DNA for the CDR3: TGTGCCAGCAGCTTAGCGCCGGGACAGGGGACCTACGAGCAGTACTTC. Amino acid sequence: CASSLAPGQGTYEQYF.

This clone was seen at least ten times. The chain links TRBV7-9 to TRBJ2-4; D not resolved. CDR3 length: 15 amino acids. The V end lost 4 bases, the J end lost 0 bases, and 10 bases lay between the germline ends. Germline assignment: CDR1 SEHNR and CDR2 FQNEAQ (reference sequence). CDR3 coding DNA: TGTGCCAGCAGCTCCCCGGCTCTAGCCAAAAACATTCAGTACTTC. This translates into CASSSPALAKNIQYF.

The J gene is TRBJ1-4, the V gene TRBV2; TRBD1 is a possible D gene (5 bases). The V gene's germline CDR1 is SNHLY and CDR2 FYNNEI. The CDR3 has 13 residues. Trimming left V 6 bases short and J 6 bases short, with 11 bases between. In nucleotides, the CDR3 is TGTGCCAGCAGCACAGACAGAGATGAAAAACTGTTTTTT. It specifies CASSTDRDEKLFF.

This clone has a single count. The rearrangement joins TRBV28 to TRBJ2-5; D is undetermined. Germline V gives CDR1 MDHEN, CDR2 SYDVKM. The CDR3 contains 12 residues. Trimming pared 7 bases from V and 1 base from J, leaving 7 bases between. The CDR3 reads CASKPPQETQYF. The CDR3 bases are TGTGCCAGCAAGCCTCCCCAAGAGACCCAGTACTTC.

This clone was detected only a few times. The gene calls are TRBV27 and TRBJ1-1, with D unclear. Trimming took 3 bases from V and 1 from J, leaving 12 bases between them. Germline CDR1 MNHEY, CDR2 SMNVEV (reference sequence). The CDR3 is 15 residues long. The chain's CDR3 is CASSLIDSRNTEAFF. In nucleotides, the CDR3 is TGTGCCAGCAGTTTGATTGACTCAAGGAACACTGAAGCTTTCTTT.

This chain uses TRBV6-5 with TRBJ1-2; 9 nucleotides agree with TRBD1. Trimming at V came to 11 bases and at J to 8 bases, leaving 15 bases not matched to a gene. The CDR3 has 14 amino acids. CDR1 is MNHEY and CDR2 is SVGAGI in the germline V gene. The CDR3 loop reads CASSSGTGFGGYTF. The CDR3, as DNA: TGTGCCTCTTCGTCCGGGACAGGGTTCGGGGGCTACACCTTC.

This sequence joins TRBV2 and TRBJ2-3; TRBD2 matches 10 bases. The CDR3 loop spans 16 amino acids. Germline loops: CDR1 SNHLY, CDR2 FYNNEI. The junction had 11 bases not matched to a gene; V was cut back by 6 bases and J by 5 bases. CDR3 DNA: TGTGCCAGCAGCGCACCGGGACTAGCGTGGGGAGATACGCAGTATTTT. Residues: CASSAPGLAWGDTQYF.

This clone was detected only once. The chain carries TRBV6-5 and TRBJ2-5; D may match TRBD1 or TRBD2 (5 bases each). The J call may be mistaken, given a closer DNA end match to TRBJ2-7. The CDR3 length is 14 residues. Germline V gene sequence: CDR1 MNHEY, CDR2 SVGAGI. This chain's CDR3 is CASRSPGPSYEQYF. The CDR3 region has the DNA TGTGCCAGCAGGAGCCCGGGGCCATCCTACGAGCAGTACTTC.

This chain links TRBV21-1 with TRBJ2-3; the table's D call TRBD2 went unverified against the DNA. TRBV21-1 is marked as a pseudogene. The CDR3 has 16 amino acids. DNA of the CDR3: TGTGCCAGCAGCAAACTGGTGCGGGGGCGCACAGATACGCAGTATTTT. Its translation is CASSKLVRGRTDTQYF.

This clone was detected only a few times. The V and J genes are TRBV7-9 and TRBJ2-7; the D is unclear. The length of the CDR3 is 16 residues. The germline V gene encodes CDR1 SEHNR and CDR2 FQNEAQ (reference sequence). V lost 5 bases, J lost 0 bases, and 17 bases lay in between. The CDR3 DNA sequence: TGTGCCAGCAGCCATCTAGTCTTGGGCCCCTCCTACGAGCAGTACTTC. It is translated as CASSHLVLGPSYEQYF.

The rearrangement joins TRBV7-9 to TRBJ2-7; TRBD1 agrees at 10 bases. The trim removed 5 bases at V and 3 bases at J, leaving 7 bases unmatched. The CDR3 covers 15 residues. Germline assignment: CDR1 SEHNR and CDR2 FQNEAQ (reference sequence). CDR3 bases: TGTGCCAGCAGCCCCGACAGGGGGCTAGTCTACGAGCAGTACTTC. It specifies CASSPDRGLVYEQYF.

This clone was seen only a few times. J is TRBJ2-7 and V is TRBV27; tentatively, D is TRBD1 (7 bases). The V gene's germline CDR1 is MNHEY and CDR2 SMNVEV (reference sequence). This CDR3 region has 13 residues. Trimming took 3 bases from V and 5 from J, leaving 11 bases between them. DNA for the CDR3: TGTGCCAGCAGTTTGGCAGGGGGGAACGAGCAGTACTTC. It encodes CASSLAGGNEQYF.

The CDR3: CAISGDQAYGEKLFF. As DNA, the CDR3 is TGTGCCATCAGTGGGGACCAAGCCTATGGTGAAAAACTGTTTTTT. The rearrangement uses TRBV10-3 and TRBJ1-4; D perhaps matches TRBD1 (5 bases). CDR3 length: 15 residues. Germline lookup yields CDR1 ENHRY and CDR2 SYGVKD. Trimming stripped 4 bases from V and 7 bases from J, with 16 bases between.

On this clone itself: This sample also contains other DNA sequences that code for the same CDR3. This sequence joins TRBV6-6 and TRBJ2-1; D is unresolved. This CDR3 has 10 amino acids. V gave up 6 bases and J gave up 5 bases, with 2 bases separating them. CDR1 and CDR2 (germline): MNHNY, SVGAGI (reference sequence). DNA of the CDR3: TGTGCCAGCAGGGACAATGAGCAGTTCTTC. This gives the protein CASRDNEQFF.

The chain has TRBV7-6 and TRBJ2-3; no clear D. V dropped 1 base and J dropped 2 bases, with 10 bases sitting between them. Germline CDR1 reads SGHVS; CDR2 reads FNYEAQ. The CDR3 extends over 15 amino acids. CDR3 sequence reads: CASSLGPQSTDTQYF. The CDR3, as DNA: TGTGCCAGCAGCTTAGGCCCCCAGTCCACAGATACGCAGTATTTT. The full variable domain, with the rest looked up from reference TRBV7-6 and TRBJ2-3, is GAGVSQSPRYKVTKRGQDVALRCDPISGHVSLYWYRQALGQGPEFLTYFNYEAQQDKSGLPNDRFSAERPEGSISTLTIQRTEQRDSAMYRCASSLGPQSTDTQYFGPGTRLTVL.

The chain uses TRBV9 and TRBJ2-1; possibly TRBD1 for D (5 bases). The germline V and J ends were trimmed by 3 bases and 1 base, with 11 bases remaining between them. Germline assignment: CDR1 SGDLS and CDR2 YYNGEE. This CDR3 region has 15 residues. CDR3 region: CASSGDSLSYNEQFF. CDR3 nucleotides: TGTGCCAGCAGCGGCGACAGTCTGTCCTACAATGAGCAGTTCTTC. Using reference TRBV9 and TRBJ2-1 for the parts outside the CDR3, the full variable domain is DSGVTQTPKHLITATGQRVTLRCSPRSGDLSVYWYQQSLDQGLQFLIQYYNGEERAKGNILERFSAQQFPDLHSELNLSSLELGDSALYFCASSGDSLSYNEQFFGPGTRLTVL.

The V and J genes are TRBV5-6 and TRBJ2-2; D ambiguous. This CDR3 has 16 residues. Germline CDR1 and CDR2: SGHDT and YYEEEE. V was clipped by 4 bases and J by 3 bases, with 16 bases between them. In DNA form, the CDR3 reads TGTGCCAGCAGCCCGGTAGGAAGAGAGGACACCGGGGAGCTGTTTTTT. It specifies CASSPVGREDTGELFF.

The sample holds a few counts of this clone. The genes are TRBV7-9 and TRBJ1-2; D gene unclear. CDR1 and CDR2 (germline): SEHNR, FQNEAQ (reference sequence). This CDR3 has 13 amino acids. The germline V and J ends were trimmed by 5 bases and 8 bases, with 15 bases remaining between them. The CDR3 bases are TGTGCCAGCAGCGCGGGGAATACGGAGGGCTACACCTTC. This translates into CASSAGNTEGYTF. Variable domain in full (rest from reference TRBV7-9 and TRBJ1-2): DTGVSQNPRHKITKRGQNVTFRCDPISEHNRLYWYRQTLGQGPEFLTYFQNEAQLEKSRLLSDRFSAERPKGSFSTLEIQRTEQGDSAMYLCASSAGNTEGYTFGSGTRLTVV.

This clone was found a few times. The chain couples TRBV29-1 to TRBJ2-5; D is ambiguous. The germline V and J ends were trimmed by 6 bases and 3 bases, with 5 bases remaining between them. The germline V gene has CDR1 SQVTM and CDR2 ANQGSEA. The CDR3 is made up of 10 amino acids. CDR3 nucleotide sequence: TGCAGCGTGGACGAAGAGACCCAGTACTTC. The encoded protein is CSVDEETQYF.

As DNA, the CDR3 is TGTGCCAGCAGCTTGGTAGGGACAGGGGACCAAGAGACCCAGTACTTC. Translating gives CASSLVGTGDQETQYF. This chain joins TRBV5-4 and TRBJ2-5, with 10 bases identical to TRBD1. CDR1 and CDR2 from the germline V gene are SGHNT and YYREEE (reference sequence). After removal of 0 bases from V and 0 bases from J, the junction contained 2 bases not matched to a gene. CDR3 length: 16 residues.

The chain combines TRBV28 with TRBJ2-7, with D perhaps TRBD1 (6 bases). This CDR3 is 15 amino acids long. With 3 bases removed from V and 2 bases from J, the gap between germline ends came to 14 bases. Germline V gene lookup returns CDR1 MDHEN and CDR2 SYDVKM. The CDR3 region has the DNA TGTGCCAGCAGTTTCGGCGGACAGACTACCTACGAGCAGTACTTC. It yields the protein CASSFGGQTTYEQYF.

This clone was found a few times. V gene TRBV4-2 combines with J gene TRBJ2-1; a weak D match, TRBD2 (6 bases). The CDR3 has 18 residues. Per the germline V gene, CDR1 is LGHNA and CDR2 is YNFKEQ. Trimming shortened V by 3 bases and J by 6 bases, and 24 bases separated the two germline ends. CDR3 in DNA: TGTGCCAGCAGCCAGTTTGCCTTGGGGACTCCGCCGGCCAATGAGCAGTTCTTC. It yields the protein CASSQFALGTPPANEQFF.

The chain joins TRBV5-1 to TRBJ1-1; unclear D gene. Deletions cut 4 bases from V and 5 bases from J, with 12 bases between. The CDR3 spans 13 residues. Per the germline V gene, CDR1 is SGHRS and CDR2 is YFSETQ. Here the CDR3 reads CASSEMASTEAFF. DNA of the CDR3: TGCGCCAGCAGCGAGATGGCGAGTACTGAAGCTTTCTTT.